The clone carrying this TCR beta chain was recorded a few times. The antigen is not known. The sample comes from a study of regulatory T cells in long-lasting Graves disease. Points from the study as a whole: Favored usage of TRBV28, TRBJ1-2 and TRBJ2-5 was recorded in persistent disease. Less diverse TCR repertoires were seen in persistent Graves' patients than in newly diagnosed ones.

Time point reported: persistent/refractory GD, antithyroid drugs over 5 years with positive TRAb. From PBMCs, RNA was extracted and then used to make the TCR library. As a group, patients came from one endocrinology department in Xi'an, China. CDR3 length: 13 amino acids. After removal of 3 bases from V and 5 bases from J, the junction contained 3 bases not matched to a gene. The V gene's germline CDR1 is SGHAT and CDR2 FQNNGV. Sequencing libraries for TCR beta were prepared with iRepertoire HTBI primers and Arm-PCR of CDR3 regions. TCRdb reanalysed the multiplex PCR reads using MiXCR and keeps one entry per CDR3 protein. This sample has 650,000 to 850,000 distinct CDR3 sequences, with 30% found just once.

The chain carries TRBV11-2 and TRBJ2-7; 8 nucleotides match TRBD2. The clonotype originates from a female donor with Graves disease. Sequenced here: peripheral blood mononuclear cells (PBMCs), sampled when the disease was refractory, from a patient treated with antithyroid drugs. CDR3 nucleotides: TGTGCCAGCAGCTTGAAGACTAGCGACGAGCAGTACTTC. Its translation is CASSLKTSDEQYF.